What follows are 12 T cell receptor beta chains derived from one specimen sequenced in a study of blood T cell repertoires in COVID-19. Assay: immunoSEQ multiplex PCR; the TCRdb copy retains only in-frame clones and omits some. In the table there are more than 200,000 clones, around 83% of which are singletons. The sequencing sample was made of peripheral blood. These receptors were obtained from a woman in her thirties or forties who had recovered from COVID-19.

V usage is TRBV12-3 or TRBV12-4 and J usage is TRBJ1-3; weak D call: TRBD1 (6 bases). This CDR3 region has 13 residues. The V end lost 6 bases, the J end lost 4 bases, and 10 bases lay between the germline ends. This chain's CDR3 is CASSLGQGNTIYF. The CDR3, as DNA: TGTGCCAGCAGCCTAGGACAGGGAAACACCATATATTTT.

With regard to this clone: The same CDR3 is also encoded by other DNA sequences in this sample. CDR3 in amino acids: CASSELGGNTEAFF. The CDR3 bases are TGTGCCAGCAGCGAGTTAGGGGGCAACACTGAAGCTTTCTTT. The rearrangement uses TRBV2 and TRBJ1-1; TRBD1 aligns across 7 bases. The CDR3 runs to 14 residues. Germline CDR1 SNHLY, CDR2 FYNNEI. V was pared by 6 bases and J by 2 bases, with 6 bases of the junction left unmatched.

In its sample, this clone was seen a few times. The rearrangement joins TRBV19 to TRBJ1-5; D gene ambiguous. CDR1 and CDR2 (germline): LNHDA, SQIVND (reference sequence). V was cut by 1 base and J by 3 bases, with 10 bases left in between. This CDR3 has 15 residues. CDR3 sequence: CASSIGRDNNQPQHF. Here the CDR3 DNA reads TGTGCCAGTAGTATAGGTCGAGACAACAATCAGCCCCAGCATTTT. The full variable domain, completed using reference TRBV19 and TRBJ1-5, is DGGITQSPKYLFRKEGQNVTLSCEQNLNHDAMYWYRQDPGQGLRLIYYSQIVNDFQKGDIAEGYSVSREKKESFPLTVTSAQKNPTAFYLCASSIGRDNNQPQHFGDGTRLSIL.

This clone was detected a few times. The V and J genes are TRBV5-4 and TRBJ1-1; D gene unclear. CDR3 length: 14 residues. Looked up from germline, CDR1 is SGHNT and CDR2 is YYREEE (reference sequence). V lost 0 bases and J lost 0, with 6 bases in between. The CDR3 bases are TGTGCCAGCAGCTTGGACAGCTTGAACACTGAAGCTTTCTTT. As protein: CASSLDSLNTEAFF.

Here the CDR3 DNA reads TGTGCCAGCAGCTTGTGGGCACTCGAGCAGTACTTC. It is translated as CASSLWALEQYF. V usage is TRBV5-6 and J usage is TRBJ2-7; D ambiguous. This CDR3 has 12 residues. V was cut by 1 base and J by 6 bases, with 8 bases left in between. CDR1 SGHDT and CDR2 YYEEEE come from the germline V gene.

The rearrangement uses TRBV6-2 or TRBV6-3 and TRBJ1-5, with TRBD1 matching 7 bases. Germline CDR1 and CDR2: MNHEY and SVGEGT. With V trimmed by 4 bases and J by 0 bases, 12 bases remained unmatched. There are 18 residues in the CDR3. For the CDR3, the DNA is TGTGCCAGCAGTTTATCTTTTTTTAGGACAGGTAGCAATCAGCCCCAGCATTTT. Translated: CASSLSFFRTGSNQPQHF.

The chain joins TRBV6-5 to TRBJ1-5; the match to TRBD1 covers 7 bases. Germline trimming cut 2 bases from V and 3 bases from J; bases unmatched to any gene: 4. Per germline, CDR1 MNHEY and CDR2 SVGAGI. This CDR3 region has 15 residues. In DNA form, the CDR3 reads TGTGCCAGCAGTTACGAGCAGGGGGACAATCAGCCCCAGCATTTT. Amino acids: CASSYEQGDNQPQHF.

This chain joins TRBV2 and TRBJ2-7; 7 positions agree with TRBD1. This CDR3 contains 14 residues. Germline V CDR1 and CDR2: SNHLY, FYNNEI. The V gene end was trimmed by 3 bases and the J gene end by 2 bases; junction bases not matched to a gene: 4. CDR3 in DNA: TGTGCCAGCAGTGATGCTCAGGGGGCCTACGAGCAGTACTTC. Its protein is CASSDAQGAYEQYF.

The chain carries TRBV19 and TRBJ1-1; a possible D gene is TRBD1 (6 bases). Trimming removed 6 bases at V and 0 bases at J, with 8 bases between. This CDR3 is 13 amino acids long. Germline V gives CDR1 LNHDA, CDR2 SQIVND (reference sequence). The CDR3 spells CASRDRVNTEAFF. The DNA for the CDR3 is TGTGCCAGTAGGGACAGAGTGAACACTGAAGCTTTCTTT.

This chain uses TRBV24-1 with TRBJ2-7; 8 bases match TRBD1. Germline CDR1 KGHDR, CDR2 SFDVKD. The CDR3 has 13 residues. Trimming at V came to 4 bases and at J to 11 bases, leaving 9 bases not matched to a gene. CDR3 in amino acids: CATSETGQGKKYF. The CDR3 nucleotides read TGTGCCACCAGTGAAACTGGACAGGGAAAGAAGTACTTC.

The V call is TRBV15, the J call TRBJ2-5; no clear D. The CDR3 spans 13 residues. Germline loops: CDR1 LNHNV, CDR2 YYDKDF (reference sequence). Trimming removed 2 bases from V and 2 bases from J, with 6 bases in between. This CDR3 is CATSRTEQETQYF. In nucleotides, the CDR3 is TGTGCCACCAGCAGAACGGAGCAAGAGACCCAGTACTTC.

The chain couples TRBV14 to TRBJ2-7; D is unresolved. This CDR3 is built from 16 residues. The germline V gene has CDR1 SGHDN and CDR2 FVKESK. V was pared by 0 bases and J by 2 bases, with 14 bases between. The DNA of the CDR3 is TGTGCCAGCAGCCAAGATCTAGGTAGGAGAACCTACGAGCAGTACTTC. Its translation is CASSQDLGRRTYEQYF.